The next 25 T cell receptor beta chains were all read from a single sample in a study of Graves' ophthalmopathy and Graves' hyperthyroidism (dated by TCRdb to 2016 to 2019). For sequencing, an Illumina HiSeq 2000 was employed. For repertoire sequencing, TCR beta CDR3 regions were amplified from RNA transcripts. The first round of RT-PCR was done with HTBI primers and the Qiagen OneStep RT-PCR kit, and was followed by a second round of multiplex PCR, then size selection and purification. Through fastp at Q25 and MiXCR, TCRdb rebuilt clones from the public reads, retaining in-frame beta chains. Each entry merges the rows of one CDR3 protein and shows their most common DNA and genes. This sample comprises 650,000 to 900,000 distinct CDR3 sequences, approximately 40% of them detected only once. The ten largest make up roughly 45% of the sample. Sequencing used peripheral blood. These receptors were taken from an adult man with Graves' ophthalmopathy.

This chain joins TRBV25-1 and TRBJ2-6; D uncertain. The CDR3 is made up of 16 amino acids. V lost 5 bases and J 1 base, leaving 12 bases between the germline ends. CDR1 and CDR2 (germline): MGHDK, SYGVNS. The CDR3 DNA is TGTGCCAGCAGTTTTGCCGGTAGATCTGGGGCCAACGTCCTGACTTTC. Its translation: CASSFAGRSGANVLTF.

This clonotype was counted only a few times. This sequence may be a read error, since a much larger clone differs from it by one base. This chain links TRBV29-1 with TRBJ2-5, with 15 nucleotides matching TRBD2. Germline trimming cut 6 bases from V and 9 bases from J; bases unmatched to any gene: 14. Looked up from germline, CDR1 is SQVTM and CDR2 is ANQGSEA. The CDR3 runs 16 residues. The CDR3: CSVPGLAGGIRVAQYF. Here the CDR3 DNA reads TGCAGCGTCCCGGGACTAGCGGGAGGTATCCGGGTGGCCCAGTACTTC.

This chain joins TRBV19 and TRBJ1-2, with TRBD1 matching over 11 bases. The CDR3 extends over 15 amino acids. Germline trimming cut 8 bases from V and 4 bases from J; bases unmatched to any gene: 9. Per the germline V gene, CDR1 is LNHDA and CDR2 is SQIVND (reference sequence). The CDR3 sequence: CASLHTGTGGYGYTF. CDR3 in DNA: TGTGCCAGTCTACACACCGGGACAGGGGGCTATGGCTACACCTTC.

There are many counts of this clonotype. In DNA form, the CDR3 reads TGCAGCGTTGACCGGGATTGGACTGAAGCTTTCTTT. It encodes CSVDRDWTEAFF. The chain joins TRBV29-1 to TRBJ1-1, with D unclear. This CDR3 is built from 12 residues. V lost 3 bases and J 5 bases, leaving 10 bases between the germline ends. CDR1 and CDR2 from the germline V gene are SQVTM and ANQGSEA.

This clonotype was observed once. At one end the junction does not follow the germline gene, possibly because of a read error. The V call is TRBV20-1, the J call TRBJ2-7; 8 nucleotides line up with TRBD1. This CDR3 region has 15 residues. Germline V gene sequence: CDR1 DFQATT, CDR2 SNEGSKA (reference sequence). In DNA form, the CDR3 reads TGCAGTGCTCGGACAGGGAGTGGATTGATGAACGAGCGGTACTTC. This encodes CSARTGSGLMNERYF.

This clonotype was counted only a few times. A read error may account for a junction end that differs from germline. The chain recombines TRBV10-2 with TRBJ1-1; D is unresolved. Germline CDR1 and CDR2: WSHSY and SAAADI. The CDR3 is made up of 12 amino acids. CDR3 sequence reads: CASTSQNTEAFF. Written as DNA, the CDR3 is TGTGCCAGCACTTCACAGAACACTGAAGCTTTCTTT.

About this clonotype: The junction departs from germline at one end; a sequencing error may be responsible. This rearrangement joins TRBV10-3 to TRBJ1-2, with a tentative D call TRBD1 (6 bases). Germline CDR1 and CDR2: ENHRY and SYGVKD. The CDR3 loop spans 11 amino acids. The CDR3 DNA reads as TGTGCCAGCAGCAAAGGCAGGGGAAGACAGTTC. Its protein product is CASSKGRGRQF.

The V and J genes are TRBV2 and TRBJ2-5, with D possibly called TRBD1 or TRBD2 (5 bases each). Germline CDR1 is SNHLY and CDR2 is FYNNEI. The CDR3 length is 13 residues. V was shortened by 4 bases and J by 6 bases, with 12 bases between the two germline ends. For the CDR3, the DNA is TGTGCCAGCAGTGCCAGGGACGGGAAGACCCAGTACTTC. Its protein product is CASSARDGKTQYF.

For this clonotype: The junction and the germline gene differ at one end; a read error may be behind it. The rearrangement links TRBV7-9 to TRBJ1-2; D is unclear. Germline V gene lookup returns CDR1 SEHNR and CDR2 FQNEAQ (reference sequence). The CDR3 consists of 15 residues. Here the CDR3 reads CAGSGLLPHNYGYTF. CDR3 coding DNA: TGTGCCGGCAGCGGACTACTCCCTCATAACTATGGCTACACCTTC.

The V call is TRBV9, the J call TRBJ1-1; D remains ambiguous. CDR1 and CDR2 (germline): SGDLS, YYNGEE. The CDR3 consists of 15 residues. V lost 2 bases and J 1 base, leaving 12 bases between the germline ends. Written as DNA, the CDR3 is TGTGCCAGCAGCGTTACCCGTAGGCAGAACACTGAAGCTTTCTTT. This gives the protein CASSVTRRQNTEAFF.

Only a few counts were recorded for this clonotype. The CDR3 loop is CASSLRGTGWFEQYF. The CDR3 DNA reads as TGTGCCAGCAGCTTAAGGGGGACAGGGTGGTTCGAGCAGTACTTC. The chain has TRBV11-2 and TRBJ2-7, with 9 bases aligning to TRBD1. Unmatched junction bases numbered 8, after V lost 2 bases and J lost 6 bases. Germline assignment: CDR1 SGHAT and CDR2 FQNNGV. This CDR3 has 15 residues. Drawing the rest from reference TRBV11-2 and TRBJ2-7, the complete variable domain is EAGVAQSPRYKIIEKRQSVAFWCNPISGHATLYWYQQILGQGPKLLIQFQNNGVVDDSQLPKDRFSAERLKGVDSTLKIQPAKLEDSAVYLCASSLRGTGWFEQYFGPGTRLTVT.

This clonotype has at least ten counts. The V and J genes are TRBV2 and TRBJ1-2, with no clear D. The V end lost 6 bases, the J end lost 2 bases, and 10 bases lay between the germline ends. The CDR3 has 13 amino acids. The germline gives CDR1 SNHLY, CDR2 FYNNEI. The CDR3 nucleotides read TGTGCCAGCAGCCTAAGACTCAACTATGGCTACACCTTC. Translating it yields CASSLRLNYGYTF.

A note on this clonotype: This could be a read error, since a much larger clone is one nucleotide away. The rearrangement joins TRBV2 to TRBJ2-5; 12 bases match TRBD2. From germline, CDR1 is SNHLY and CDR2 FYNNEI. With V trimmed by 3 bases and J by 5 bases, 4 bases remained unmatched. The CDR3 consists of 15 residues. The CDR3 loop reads CASSETSGGRETQYF. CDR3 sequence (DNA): TGTGCCAGCAGTGAGACTAGCGGGGGTAGGGAGACCCAGTACTTC.

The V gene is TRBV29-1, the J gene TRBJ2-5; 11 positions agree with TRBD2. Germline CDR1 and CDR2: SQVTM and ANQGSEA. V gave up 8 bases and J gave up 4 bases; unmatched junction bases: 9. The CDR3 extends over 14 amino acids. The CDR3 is CSSLAGGPSETQYF. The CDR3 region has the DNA TGCAGCTCTTTAGCGGGAGGGCCGTCAGAGACCCAGTACTTC.

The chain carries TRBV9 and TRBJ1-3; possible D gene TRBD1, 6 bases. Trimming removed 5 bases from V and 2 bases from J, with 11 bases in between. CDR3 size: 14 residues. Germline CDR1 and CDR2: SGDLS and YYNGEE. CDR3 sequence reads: CASRGTLTGNTIYF. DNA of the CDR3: TGTGCCAGCAGGGGGACACTTACTGGAAACACCATATATTTT.

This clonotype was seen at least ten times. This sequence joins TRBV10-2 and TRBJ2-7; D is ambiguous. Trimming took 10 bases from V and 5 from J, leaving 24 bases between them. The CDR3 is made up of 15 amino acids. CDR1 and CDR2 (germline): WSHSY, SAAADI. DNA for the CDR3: TGCGCCATCGGCTCGGCTTATACGCCTTCGGACGAGCAGTACTTC. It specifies CAIGSAYTPSDEQYF.

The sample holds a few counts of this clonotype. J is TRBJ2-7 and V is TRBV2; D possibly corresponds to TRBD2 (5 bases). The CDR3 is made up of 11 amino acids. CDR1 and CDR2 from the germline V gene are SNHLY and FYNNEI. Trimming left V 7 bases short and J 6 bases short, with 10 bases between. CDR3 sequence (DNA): TGTGCCAGCACCCTAAGCGGCGAGCAGTACTTC. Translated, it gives CASTLSGEQYF.

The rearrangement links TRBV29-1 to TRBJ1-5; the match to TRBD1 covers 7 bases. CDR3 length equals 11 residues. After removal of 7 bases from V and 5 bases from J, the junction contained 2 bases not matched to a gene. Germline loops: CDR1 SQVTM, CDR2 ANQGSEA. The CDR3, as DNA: TGCAGCGCTGGGACAGATCAGCCCCAGCATTTT. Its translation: CSAGTDQPQHF.

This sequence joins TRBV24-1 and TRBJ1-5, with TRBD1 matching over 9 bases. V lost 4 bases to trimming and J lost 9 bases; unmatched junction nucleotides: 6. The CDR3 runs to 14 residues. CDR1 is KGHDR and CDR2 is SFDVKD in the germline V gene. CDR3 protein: CATSDPGTGRPQHF. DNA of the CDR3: TGTGCCACCAGTGACCCAGGGACAGGGAGGCCCCAGCATTTT.

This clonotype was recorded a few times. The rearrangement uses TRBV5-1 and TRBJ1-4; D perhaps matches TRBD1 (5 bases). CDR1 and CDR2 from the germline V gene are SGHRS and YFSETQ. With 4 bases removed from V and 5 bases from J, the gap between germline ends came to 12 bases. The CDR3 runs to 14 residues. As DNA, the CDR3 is TGCGCCAGCAGCCCAGGGCTTGTAAATGAAAAACTGTTTTTT. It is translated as CASSPGLVNEKLFF.

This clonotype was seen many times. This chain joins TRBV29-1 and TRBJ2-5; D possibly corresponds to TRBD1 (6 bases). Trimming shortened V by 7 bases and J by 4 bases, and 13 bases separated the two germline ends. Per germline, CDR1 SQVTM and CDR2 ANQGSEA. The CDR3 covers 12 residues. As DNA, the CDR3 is TGCAGCGCTTCAGGGGTTGGAGAGACCCAGTACTTC. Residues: CSASGVGETQYF.

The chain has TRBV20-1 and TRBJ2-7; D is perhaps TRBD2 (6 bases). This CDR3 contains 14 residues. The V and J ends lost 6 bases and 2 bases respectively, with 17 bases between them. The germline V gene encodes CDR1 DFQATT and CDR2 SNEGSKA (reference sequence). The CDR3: CSAGERVSAYEQYF. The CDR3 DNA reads TGCAGTGCAGGGGAGCGGGTTTCGGCCTACGAGCAGTACTTC.

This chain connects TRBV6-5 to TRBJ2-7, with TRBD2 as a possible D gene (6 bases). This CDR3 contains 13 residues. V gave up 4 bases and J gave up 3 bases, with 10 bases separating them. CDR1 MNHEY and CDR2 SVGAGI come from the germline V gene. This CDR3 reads CASSFGGVYEQYF. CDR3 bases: TGTGCCAGCAGTTTCGGCGGGGTCTACGAGCAGTACTTC.

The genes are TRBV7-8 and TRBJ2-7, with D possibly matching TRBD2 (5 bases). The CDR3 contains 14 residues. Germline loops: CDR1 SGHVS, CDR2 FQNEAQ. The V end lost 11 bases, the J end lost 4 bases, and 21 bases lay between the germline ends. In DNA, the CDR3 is TGTGCCGCCCAATCTCGGGGATTAAGGTACGAGCAGTACTTC. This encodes CAAQSRGLRYEQYF.

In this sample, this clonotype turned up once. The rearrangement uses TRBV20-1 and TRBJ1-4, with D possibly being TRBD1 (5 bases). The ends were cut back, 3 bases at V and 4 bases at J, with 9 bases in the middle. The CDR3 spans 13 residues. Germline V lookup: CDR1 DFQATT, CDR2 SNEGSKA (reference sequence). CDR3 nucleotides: TGCAGTGCTAGGCGGGGGGGTAATGAAAAACTGTTTTTT. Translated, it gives CSARRGGNEKLFF.